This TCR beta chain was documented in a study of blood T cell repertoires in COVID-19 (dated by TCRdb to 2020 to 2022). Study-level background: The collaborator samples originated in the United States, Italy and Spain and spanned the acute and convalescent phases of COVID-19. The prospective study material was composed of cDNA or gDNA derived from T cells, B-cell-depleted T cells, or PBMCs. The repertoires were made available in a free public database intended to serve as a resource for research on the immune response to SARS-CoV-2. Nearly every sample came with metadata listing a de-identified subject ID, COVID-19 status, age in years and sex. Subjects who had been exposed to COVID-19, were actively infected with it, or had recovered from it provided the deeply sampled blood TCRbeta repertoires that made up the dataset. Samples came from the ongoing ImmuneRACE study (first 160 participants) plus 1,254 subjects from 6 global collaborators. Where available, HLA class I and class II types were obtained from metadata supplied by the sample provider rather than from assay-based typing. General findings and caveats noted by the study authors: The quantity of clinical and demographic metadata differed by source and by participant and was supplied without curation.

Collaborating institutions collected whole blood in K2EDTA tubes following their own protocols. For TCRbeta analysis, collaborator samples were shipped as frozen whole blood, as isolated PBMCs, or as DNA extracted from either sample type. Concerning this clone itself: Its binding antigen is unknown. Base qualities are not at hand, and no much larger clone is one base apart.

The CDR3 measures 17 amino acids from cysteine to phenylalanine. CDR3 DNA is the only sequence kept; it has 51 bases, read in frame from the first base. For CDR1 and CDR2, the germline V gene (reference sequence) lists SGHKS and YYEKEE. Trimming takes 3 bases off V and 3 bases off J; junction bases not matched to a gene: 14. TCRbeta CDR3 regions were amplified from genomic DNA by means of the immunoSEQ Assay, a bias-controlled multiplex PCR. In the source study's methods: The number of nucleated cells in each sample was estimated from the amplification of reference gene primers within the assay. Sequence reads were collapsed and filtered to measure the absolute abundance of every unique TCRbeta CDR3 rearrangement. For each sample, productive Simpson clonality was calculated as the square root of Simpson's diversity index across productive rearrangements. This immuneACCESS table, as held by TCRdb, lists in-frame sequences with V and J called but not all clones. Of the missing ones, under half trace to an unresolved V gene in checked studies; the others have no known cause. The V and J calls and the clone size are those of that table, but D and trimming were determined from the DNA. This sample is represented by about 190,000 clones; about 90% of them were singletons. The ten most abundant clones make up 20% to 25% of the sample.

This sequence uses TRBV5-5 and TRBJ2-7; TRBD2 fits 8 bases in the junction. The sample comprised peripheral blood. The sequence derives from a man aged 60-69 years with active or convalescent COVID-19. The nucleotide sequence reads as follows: TGTGCCAGCAGCTCCGGGCGGGGGGCGAGAATTTTCTACGAGCAGTACTTC. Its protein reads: CASSSGRGARIFYEQYF.